This T cell receptor beta chain came from a study of CXCR3 chemokines and chemotherapy response in bladder cancer (dated by TCRdb to the early 2020s). Background on the whole study: The study tested whether activity of the CXCR3 chemokine system within human bladder cancer tumors predicted response to chemotherapy.

This clonotype is categorized as medium-sized (0.01 to 0.1%). Its antigen is still unknown. One end of the junction fails to match germline, which may point to a read error. There are 13 amino acids in the CDR3, from cysteine to phenylalanine inclusive. Of the read, only the CDR3 DNA is kept; its 39 bases are in frame from base 1. CDR1 and CDR2, looked up from the germline V gene (reference sequence), are MNHNY and SVGAGI. Libraries came from PCR. The sequencer was an Illumina HiSeq 2500. The public reads were reprocessed in TCRdb via fastp at Q25 and MiXCR, keeping in-frame beta chains. Rows merge per CDR3 protein into single entries with the most common DNA and genes. Within this sample are around 5,000 distinct CDR3 sequences, with approximately 15% of them counted one time only. The ten largest clones take up around a tenth of the sample.

The sequence joins TRBV6-6 to TRBJ1-5, with the D gene not confidently named. Sample acquisition took place from a patient whose treatment included neoadjuvant chemotherapy. The sequence derives from a human donor with bladder cancer that responded to neoadjuvant chemotherapy. The nucleotide sequence is TGTGCCAGCAGTGACTCGGCAGGACAGCCCCAGCATTTT. Its protein reads: CASSDSAGQPQHF.